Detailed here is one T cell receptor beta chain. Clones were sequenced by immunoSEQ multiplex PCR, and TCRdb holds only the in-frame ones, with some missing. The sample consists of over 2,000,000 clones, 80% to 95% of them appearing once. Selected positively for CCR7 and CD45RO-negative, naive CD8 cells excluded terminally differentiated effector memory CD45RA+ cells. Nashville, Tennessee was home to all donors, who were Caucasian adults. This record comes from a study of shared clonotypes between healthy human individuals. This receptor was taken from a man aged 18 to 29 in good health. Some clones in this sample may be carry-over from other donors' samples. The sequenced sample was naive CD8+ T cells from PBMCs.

The CDR3 protein is CASSPSPSGRSVDTQYF. CDR3 sequence (DNA): TGCGCCAGCAGCCCCTCCCCTAGCGGACGTTCGGTAGATACGCAGTATTTT. This chain links TRBV5-1 with TRBJ2-3, with TRBD2 matching over 7 bases. Germline V gives CDR1 SGHRS, CDR2 YFSETQ. The V gene end was trimmed by 4 bases and the J gene end by 5 bases; junction bases not matched to a gene: 16. CDR3 length equals 17 residues.